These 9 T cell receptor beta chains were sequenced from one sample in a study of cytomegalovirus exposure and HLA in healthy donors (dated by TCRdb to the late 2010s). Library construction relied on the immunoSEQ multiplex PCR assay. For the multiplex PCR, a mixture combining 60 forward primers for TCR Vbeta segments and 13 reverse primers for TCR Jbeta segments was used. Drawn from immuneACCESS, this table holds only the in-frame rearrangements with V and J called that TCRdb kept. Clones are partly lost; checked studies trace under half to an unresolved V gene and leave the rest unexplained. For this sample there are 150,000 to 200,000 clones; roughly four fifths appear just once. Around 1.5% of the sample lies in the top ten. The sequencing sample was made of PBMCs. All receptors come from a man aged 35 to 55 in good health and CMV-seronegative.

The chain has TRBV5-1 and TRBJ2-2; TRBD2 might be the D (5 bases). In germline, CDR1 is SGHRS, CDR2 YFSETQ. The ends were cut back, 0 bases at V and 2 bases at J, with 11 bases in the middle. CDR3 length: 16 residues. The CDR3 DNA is TGCGCCAGCAGCTTGGTCGCGGGTGCCAACACCGGGGAGCTGTTTTTT. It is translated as CASSLVAGANTGELFF.

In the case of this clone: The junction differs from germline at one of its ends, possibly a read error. CDR3 sequence reads: CSSSPLTGIQPQHF. The CDR3 nucleotides read TGTTCCAGCAGCCCGTTGACAGGGATTCAGCCCCAGCATTTT. The chain links TRBV7-9 to TRBJ1-5; 7 bases align to TRBD1. CDR3 length: 14 amino acids. CDR1 and CDR2 from the germline V gene are SEHNR and FQNEAQ (reference sequence).

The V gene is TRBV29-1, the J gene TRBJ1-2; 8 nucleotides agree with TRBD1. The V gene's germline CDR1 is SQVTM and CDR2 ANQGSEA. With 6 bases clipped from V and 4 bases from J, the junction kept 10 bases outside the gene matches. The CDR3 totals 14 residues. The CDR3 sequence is CSVIDRGLSYGYTF. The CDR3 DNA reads TGCAGCGTGATAGACAGGGGTCTTTCCTATGGCTACACCTTC. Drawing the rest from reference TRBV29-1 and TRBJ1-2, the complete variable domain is SAVISQKPSRDICQRGTSLTIQCQVDSQVTMMFWYRQQPGQSLTLIATANQGSEATYESGFVIDKFPISRPNLTFSTLTVSNMSPEDSSIYLCSVIDRGLSYGYTFGSGTRLTVV.

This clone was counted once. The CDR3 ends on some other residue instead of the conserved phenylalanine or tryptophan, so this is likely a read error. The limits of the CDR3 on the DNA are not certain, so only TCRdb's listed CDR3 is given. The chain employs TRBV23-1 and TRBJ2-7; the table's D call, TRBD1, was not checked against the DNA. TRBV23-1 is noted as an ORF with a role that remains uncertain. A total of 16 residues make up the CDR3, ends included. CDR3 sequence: CASSQSKSRGKSTGNP.

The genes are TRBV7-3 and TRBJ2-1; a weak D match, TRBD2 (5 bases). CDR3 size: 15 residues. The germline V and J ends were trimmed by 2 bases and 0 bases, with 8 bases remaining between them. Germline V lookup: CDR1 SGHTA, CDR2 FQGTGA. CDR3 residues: CASSLEGSSYNEQFF. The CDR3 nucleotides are TGTGCCAGCAGCTTAGAGGGAAGCTCCTACAATGAGCAGTTCTTC.

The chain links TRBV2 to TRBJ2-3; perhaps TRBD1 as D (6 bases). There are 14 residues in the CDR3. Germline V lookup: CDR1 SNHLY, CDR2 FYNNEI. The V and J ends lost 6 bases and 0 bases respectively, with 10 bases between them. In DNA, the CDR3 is TGTGCCAGCAGCTTTCAGGGGAGCACAGATACGCAGTATTTT. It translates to CASSFQGSTDTQYF.

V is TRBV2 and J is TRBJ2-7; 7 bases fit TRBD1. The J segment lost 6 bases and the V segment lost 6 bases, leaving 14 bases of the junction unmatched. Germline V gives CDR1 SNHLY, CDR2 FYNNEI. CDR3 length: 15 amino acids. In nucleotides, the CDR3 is TGTGCCAGCAGGGAACAAGGGACAGCAGCTACCGAGCAGTACTTC. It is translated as CASREQGTAATEQYF.

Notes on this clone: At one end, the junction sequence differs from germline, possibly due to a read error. This CDR3 reads CSSSTEQEPGNTIYF. The CDR3 DNA is TGTTCCAGCAGCACGGAACAGGAGCCTGGAAACACCATATATTTT. This sequence joins TRBV7-9 and TRBJ1-3; a possible D gene is TRBD1 (5 bases). From germline, CDR1 is SEHNR and CDR2 FQNEAQ (reference sequence). The CDR3 length is 15 residues.

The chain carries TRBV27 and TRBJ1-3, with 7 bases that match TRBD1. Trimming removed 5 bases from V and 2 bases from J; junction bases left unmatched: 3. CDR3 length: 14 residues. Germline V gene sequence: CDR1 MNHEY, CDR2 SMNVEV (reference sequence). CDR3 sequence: CASSLTGAGNTIYF. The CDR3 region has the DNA TGTGCCAGCAGTCTAACAGGGGCTGGAAACACCATATATTTT.